Listed here is a single TCR beta chain. The PCR had 60 Vbeta and 13 Jbeta primers. Profiling relied on immunoSEQ multiplex PCR, and the TCRdb table lists in-frame clones only, not all of them. In the table there are approximately 170,000 clones, roughly 79% of which are singletons. Germline V gives CDR1 KGHSH, CDR2 LQKENI. Trimming cost V 5 bases and J 5 bases, with 10 bases left between them. The CDR3 runs to 13 residues. This sample was taken from a study of cytomegalovirus exposure and HLA in healthy donors. The V gene is TRBV18, the J gene TRBJ2-1; D remains unclear. The sample taken for sequencing was PBMCs. The sequence was collected from a woman under 30 in good health and CMV-seronegative. In DNA, the CDR3 is TGTGCCAGCTCAGACCAACGGGACAATGAGCAGTTCTTC. Its protein is CASSDQRDNEQFF.